These 16 T cell receptor beta chains were all obtained from the same sample, sequenced in a study of tumor-infiltrating lymphocytes in primary liver carcinoma. With a constant-region primer, TCR beta cDNA was made from approximately 520 ng of total RNA. Slightly modified ARM-PCR with three nested multiplex PCR rounds yielded TCR beta libraries. The first two PCR rounds used TRBV1-TRBV30 primers with a Cbeta primer, roughly 10 cycles each. TCRdb re-called the multiplex PCR reads with MiXCR, one entry per CDR3 protein. The repertoire includes around 330,000 distinct CDR3 sequences, approximately 54% of them detected once, and over 15% sits in the top ten. Germline DNA was also extracted, and blood RNA derived from unsorted whole blood. The specimen sequenced was peripheral blood. These receptor sequences come from a woman aged 25 to 45 with primary liver carcinoma and hepatitis B virus infection.

The sample holds one count of this clonotype. Lacking the conserved final phenylalanine or tryptophan, this CDR3 likely reflects a read error. The chain combines TRBV6-2 or TRBV6-3 with TRBJ2-7; 7 positions agree with TRBD2. The CDR3 has 14 amino acids. Germline V gene data show CDR1 as MNHEY and CDR2 as SVGEGT. The CDR3 bases are TGTACCAGCAGTGGCAAGCCTAGCGGCTACGAGCAGTACCTC. It is translated as CTSSGKPSGYEQYL.

This clonotype occurred once. This sequence may be a read error, since a much larger clone differs from it by one base. V and J are TRBV6-2 or TRBV6-3 and TRBJ1-2; TRBD1 aligns across 9 bases. Germline V lookup: CDR1 MNHEY, CDR2 SVGEGT. The CDR3 sequence is 15 residues long. DNA of the CDR3: TGTGCCAGCAGGCGTCCCGGGACAGGGATCTATGGCTACATCTTC. It translates to CASRRPGTGIYGYIF.

This clonotype was found a few times. The chain recombines TRBV6-2 or TRBV6-3 with TRBJ1-5, with 7 nucleotides matching TRBD1. CDR3 length equals 15 residues. Germline loops: CDR1 MNHEY, CDR2 SVGEGT. V was pared by 5 bases and J by 3 bases, with 7 bases of the junction left unmatched. Here the CDR3 reads CASSLGDRTNQPQHF. The CDR3 DNA follows: TGTGCCAGCAGTCTAGGGGACAGAACCAATCAGCCCCAGCATTTT.

As to this clonotype: At one end, the junction sequence differs from germline, possibly due to a read error. The gene calls are TRBV12-3 or TRBV12-4 and TRBJ2-7, with a weak D call TRBD2 (5 bases). This CDR3 is built from 16 residues. CDR3 in amino acids: CASSLVACPTTYDQYF. The CDR3 bases are TGTGCCAGCAGTTTGGTAGCGTGTCCGACCACCTACGATCAGTACTTC.

This clonotype was picked up many times. V is TRBV29-1 and J is TRBJ2-1; perhaps TRBD1 as D (5 bases). Trimming cost V 1 base and J 6 bases, with 7 bases left between them. CDR1 and CDR2 (germline): SQVTM, ANQGSEA. The CDR3 contains 12 residues. This CDR3 reads CSVEVRVNEQFF. The CDR3 bases are TGCAGCGTTGAAGTCAGGGTCAATGAGCAGTTCTTC.

A few counts support this clonotype. The chain carries TRBV12-3 or TRBV12-4 and TRBJ1-2; 10 bases fit TRBD1. The V and J ends lost 11 bases and 1 base, in that order; junction bases with no gene match: 13. CDR3 length: 16 residues. CDR3 sequence: CALKGGTGVGNYGYTF. DNA of the CDR3: TGTGCCCTCAAAGGCGGGACAGGGGTGGGTAACTATGGCTACACCTTC.

The chain combines TRBV20-1 with TRBJ2-2; no definite D call. Trimming left V 6 bases short and J 0 bases short, with 14 bases between. This CDR3 region has 15 residues. The germline V gene has CDR1 DFQATT and CDR2 SNEGSKA (reference sequence). CDR3 in DNA: TGCAGTGCCCGTCGGGTCAATTCGAACACCGGGGAGCTGTTTTTT. Translating gives CSARRVNSNTGELFF.

On this clonotype itself: A much larger clone lies one base from this, so it may be a read error. This rearrangement joins TRBV29-1 to TRBJ2-1; D is uncertain. The CDR3 consists of 10 residues. Germline CDR1 SQVTM, CDR2 ANQGSEA. The CDR3 sequence is CGVVSHEQFF. The CDR3 region has the DNA TGCGGCGTTGTGAGCCATGAGCAGTTCTTC.

Regarding this clonotype: The junction and the germline gene differ at one end; a read error may be behind it. The gene calls are TRBV29-1 and TRBJ2-7; D ambiguous. The germline V gene encodes CDR1 SQVTM and CDR2 ANQGSEA. This CDR3 spans 14 amino acids. In DNA, the CDR3 is TGCAGCGTTGGACAACCTGAGCCCTCCTACAAGCAGTACTTC. Protein sequence: CSVGQPEPSYKQYF.

Regarding this clonotype: This may stem from a read error, because a much larger clone lies one nucleotide away. The chain uses TRBV29-1 and TRBJ1-1; TRBD1 matches at 7 bases. The CDR3 is made up of 12 amino acids. With 1 base clipped from V and 7 bases from J, the junction kept 3 bases outside the gene matches. CDR1 SQVTM and CDR2 ANQGSEA come from the germline V gene. CDR3 amino acids: CSVEAWDSEAFF. In DNA form, the CDR3 reads TGCAGCGTTGAAGCGTGGGACAGTGAAGCTTTCTTT.

CDR3 protein: CSAKMPSERQETQYF. The CDR3 DNA is TGCAGTGCCAAGATGCCTAGCGAGAGACAAGAGACCCAGTACTTC. V usage is TRBV20-1 and J usage is TRBJ2-5, with D perhaps TRBD2 (6 bases). Germline V gene data show CDR1 as DFQATT and CDR2 as SNEGSKA (reference sequence). This CDR3 spans 15 amino acids. Between the trimmed V and J ends, which lost 6 bases and 2 bases, there was a span of 19 bases.

This clonotype was observed a few times. V gene TRBV29-1 combines with J gene TRBJ2-7; D is undetermined. Germline V CDR1 and CDR2: SQVTM, ANQGSEA. This CDR3 has 12 residues. Trimming stripped 2 bases from V and 2 bases from J, with 7 bases between. CDR3 DNA: TGCAGCGTTGAAATCCCTCCCTACGAGCAGTACTTC. It yields the protein CSVEIPPYEQYF.

The V call is TRBV6-1, the J call TRBJ2-7; D may be TRBD1 or TRBD2 (5 bases each). The germline V gene has CDR1 MNHNS and CDR2 SASEGT. CDR3 size: 13 residues. Trimming stripped 6 bases from V and 6 bases from J, with 15 bases between. The CDR3 sequence is CASSRGAACEQYF. CDR3 nucleotides: TGTGCCAGCAGCCGAGGGGCTGCCTGCGAGCAGTACTTC.

This clonotype was found many times. The V gene is TRBV6-6, the J gene TRBJ2-1, with D perhaps matching TRBD1 (6 bases). Trimming removed 2 bases at V and 10 bases at J, with 12 bases between. Germline assignment: CDR1 MNHNY and CDR2 SVGAGI (reference sequence). This CDR3 has 13 amino acids. CDR3 sequence: CASSYVGGPEQFF. Written as DNA, the CDR3 is TGTGCCAGCAGTTACGTAGGGGGACCAGAGCAGTTCTTC.

CDR3 protein: CASSLYNQWPNTGELFF. The CDR3 DNA sequence: TGTGCCAGCAGTTTGTATAATCAGTGGCCGAACACCGGGGAGCTGTTTTTT. The chain employs TRBV6-2 or TRBV6-3 and TRBJ2-2, with D uncertain. The CDR3 sequence is 17 residues long. Trimming pared 4 bases from V and 0 bases from J, leaving 15 bases between. In germline, CDR1 is MNHEY, CDR2 SVGEGT.

The rearrangement joins TRBV29-1 to TRBJ2-6, with 8 bases matching TRBD2. The CDR3 is 17 residues long. The V and J ends lost 5 bases and 0 bases, in that order; junction bases with no gene match: 9. The germline V gene has CDR1 SQVTM and CDR2 ANQGSEA. CDR3 nucleotide sequence: TGCAGCGTTCCGGCGGGAGGACTTAGCTCTGGGGCCAACGTCCTGACTTTC. As protein: CSVPAGGLSSGANVLTF.